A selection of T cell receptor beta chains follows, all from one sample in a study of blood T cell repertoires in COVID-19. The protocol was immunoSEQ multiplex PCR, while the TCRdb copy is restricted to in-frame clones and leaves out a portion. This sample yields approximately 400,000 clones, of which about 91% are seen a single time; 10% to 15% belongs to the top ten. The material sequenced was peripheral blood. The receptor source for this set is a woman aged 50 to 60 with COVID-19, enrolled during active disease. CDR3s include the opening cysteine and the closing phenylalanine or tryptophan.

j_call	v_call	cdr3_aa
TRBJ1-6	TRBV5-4	CASSLVGVGSPLHF
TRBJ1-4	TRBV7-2	CASSPQGTTGYEKLFF
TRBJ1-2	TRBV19	CASSGQFGGYTF
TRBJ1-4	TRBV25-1	CASSAGQEATNEKLFF
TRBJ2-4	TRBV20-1	CSAQTGSIQYF
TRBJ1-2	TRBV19	CASTESQQGSYGYTF
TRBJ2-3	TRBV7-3	CASSLTSSTDTQYF
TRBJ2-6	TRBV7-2	CASSWTGAGANVLTF
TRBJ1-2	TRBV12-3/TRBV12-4	CASSVGQGDGYTF
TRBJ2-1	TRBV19	CASSILAGSDNEQFF
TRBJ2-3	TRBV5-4	CASSPGLAGVTWGNTQYF
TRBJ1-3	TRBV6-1	CASSIRDSSGNTIYF
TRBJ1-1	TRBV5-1	CASSRRTGENTEAFF
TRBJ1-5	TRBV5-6	CASSSYSNQPQHF
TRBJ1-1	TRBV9	CASSVAQGSEAFF
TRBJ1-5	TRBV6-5	CASSYSFRVGQPQHF
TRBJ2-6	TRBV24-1	CATSMGQGTGANVLTF
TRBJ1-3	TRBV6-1	CASSEADRAGNTIYF
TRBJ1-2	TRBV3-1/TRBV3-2	CASPRMGRLNYGYTF
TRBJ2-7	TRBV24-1	CATGEPYEQYF
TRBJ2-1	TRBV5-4	CASSPGLAGGLSYNEQFF
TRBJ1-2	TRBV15	CATSPLEGRVRGYTF
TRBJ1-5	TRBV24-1	CATSHDRENQPQHF
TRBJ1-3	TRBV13	CASAPRGLGNTIYF
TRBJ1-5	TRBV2	CASTGQAYSNQPQHF
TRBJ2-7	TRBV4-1	CASSQDFLSEQYF
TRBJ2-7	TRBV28	CASYGGVRSSYEQYF
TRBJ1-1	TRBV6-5	CASSYSTGGWSEAFF
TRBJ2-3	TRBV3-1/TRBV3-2	CASSKGTSGVRYTDTQYF
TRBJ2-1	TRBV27	CASSKTGGDRSEQFF
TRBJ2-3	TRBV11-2	CASSLEGLRSDTQYF
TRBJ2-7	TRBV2	CASSVKRAHPGYHEQYF
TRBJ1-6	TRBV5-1	CASSSDRDSYNSPLHF
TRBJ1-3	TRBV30	CAWSVGGPGNTIYF
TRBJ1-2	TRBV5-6	CASSFNGGVYGYTF
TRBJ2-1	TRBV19	CASSTSGRYNEQFF
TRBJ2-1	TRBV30	CAWSGAGGTYNEQFF
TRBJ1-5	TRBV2	CASLRGGVGQPQHF
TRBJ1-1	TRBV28	CASSLIRGNTEAFF
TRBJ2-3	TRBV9	CASSVASGGVGGLRTDTQYF
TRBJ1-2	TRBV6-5	CASRPGTGYHYGYTF
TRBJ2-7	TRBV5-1	CASSSSGTGVGEQYF
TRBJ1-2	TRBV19	CAIDSVGTGGTGDGNTF
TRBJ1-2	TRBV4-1	CASSQDPGFNYGYTF
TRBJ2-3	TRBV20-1	CSALSTDTQYF
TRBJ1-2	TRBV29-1	CSVERAGDGYTF
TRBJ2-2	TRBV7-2	CASSFIAGELFF
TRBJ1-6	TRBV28	CASRPGYGGSPLHF
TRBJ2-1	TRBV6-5	CASNHRDRGNNEQFF
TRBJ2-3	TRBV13	CASSLGGAEPLSTQYF
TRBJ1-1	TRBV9	CASSGTPGTEAFF
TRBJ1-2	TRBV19	CASSPGGGVDGYTF
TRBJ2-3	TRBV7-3	CASSVHPPKRARNVDTQYF
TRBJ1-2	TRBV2	CARTPLGADYGYTF